A selection of T cell receptor beta chains follows, all from one sample in a study of shared clonotypes between healthy human individuals. TCRdb keeps only in-frame clones here, not all; method: immunoSEQ multiplex PCR. The data show 700,000 to 950,000 clones, 90% to 98% seen once. The sample consisted of naive CD8+ T cells sorted from blood. These receptors all come from a young man in good health. The CDR3 runs from the conserved cysteine through the conserved F or W. The order of the fields is J gene, clone size, V gene, D gene, CDR3 protein, CDR3 DNA. D genes are given only for firm matches. Size tells how often a clone was seen (once, few, many) or the class of an expanded clone, and some rows leave it out.

TRBJ2-7 | - | TRBV4-1 | - | CASSQDPGPYEQYF | TGCGCCAGCAGCCAAGATCCGGGGCCGTACGAGCAGTACTTC
TRBJ2-2 | - | TRBV5-6 | - | CASSLETTGGWELFF | TGTGCCAGCAGCTTGGAAACCACCGGGGGCTGGGAGCTGTTTTTT
TRBJ2-2 | - | TRBV9 | - | CASTGLTSPFNTGELFF | TGTGCCAGCACCGGATTAACTAGTCCATTTAACACCGGGGAGCTGTTTTTT
TRBJ2-1 | - | TRBV7-6 | - | CASSFRGIYNEQFF | TGTGCCAGCAGCTTTCGCGGGATATACAATGAGCAGTTCTTC
TRBJ1-1 | - | TRBV27 | TRBD1 | CASSEGAATEAFF | TGTGCCAGCAGTGAGGGGGCGGCGACTGAAGCTTTCTTT
TRBJ1-2 | - | TRBV28 | - | CASSAQQRSFSNNYGYTF | TGTGCCAGCAGTGCTCAACAGAGATCTTTTTCTAATAACTATGGCTACACCTTC
TRBJ2-7 | - | TRBV1 | - | CTSSHRTSGRGIGSYEQYF | TGCACCAGCAGCCATAGGACTAGCGGGAGAGGGATCGGGTCTTACGAGCAGTACTTC
TRBJ2-1 | - | TRBV7-9 | TRBD2 | CASSPRGGSSYNEQFF | TGTGCCAGCAGCCCCCGGGGGGGGAGCTCCTACAATGAGCAGTTCTTC
TRBJ2-1 | - | TRBV29-1 | TRBD1 | CSVVPGQGRSDYNEQFF | TGCAGCGTCGTCCCGGGACAGGGGCGATCAGACTACAATGAGCAGTTCTTC
TRBJ2-3 | once | TRBV7-6 | - | CASSFAGYQGLGGTDTQYF | TGTGCCAGCAGCTTTGCCGGATACCAGGGCCTCGGAGGAACAGATACGCAGTATTTT
TRBJ1-2 | - | TRBV2 | - | CASSAGGYGYTF | TGTGCCAGCAGTGCGGGGGGCTACGGCTACACCTTC
TRBJ2-1 | - | TRBV27 | - | CASTLGDEQFF | TGTGCCAGCACCCTAGGAGATGAGCAGTTCTTC
TRBJ2-1 | - | TRBV6-5 | - | CASSYGVNFRERWQFF | TGTGCCAGCAGTTACGGGGTGAATTTCCGGGAGAGATGGCAGTTCTTC
TRBJ1-5 | - | TRBV11-2 | - | CASSLGPNQPQHF | TGTGCCAGCAGCTTAGGTCCAAATCAGCCCCAGCATTTT
TRBJ1-5 | - | TRBV25-1 | TRBD1 | CASSQGAGNQPQHF | TGTGCCAGCAGCCAGGGGGCAGGCAATCAGCCCCAGCATTTT
TRBJ1-3 | - | TRBV15 | TRBD1 | CATSRDRGLGNTIYF | TGTGCCACCAGCAGGGACAGGGGGCTAGGAAACACCATATATTTT
TRBJ2-1 | - | TRBV5-1 | TRBD2 | CASSDGLAPHNEQFF | TGCGCCAGCAGCGACGGACTAGCGCCCCACAATGAGCAGTTCTTC
TRBJ2-7 | - | TRBV13 | - | CASSLRGVEQYF | TGTGCCAGCAGCCTCAGGGGGGTCGAGCAGTACTTC
TRBJ1-5 | - | TRBV5-1 | - | CASSLSPTGDSNQPQHF | TGCGCCAGCAGCCTCAGTCCGACAGGAGATAGCAATCAGCCCCAGCATTTT
TRBJ2-4 | - | TRBV9 | - | CASSPGDLNIQYF | TGTGCCAGCAGCCCCGGAGACTTAAACATTCAGTACTTC
TRBJ2-5 | once | TRBV28 | - | CASSLSEQLQETQYF | TGTGCCAGCAGTTTATCCGAACAGCTTCAAGAGACCCAGTACTTC
TRBJ2-5 | - | TRBV5-1 | TRBD1 | CASSPGQGRETQYF | TGCGCCAGCAGCCCGGGACAGGGGCGAGAGACCCAGTACTTC
TRBJ2-1 | - | TRBV11-3 | TRBD1 | CASSSRKGAGDNEQFF | TGTGCCAGCAGCTCCCGTAAGGGGGCTGGGGACAATGAGCAGTTCTTC
TRBJ2-7 | - | TRBV27 | - | CASSIGPVSYEQYF | TGTGCCAGCAGTATAGGACCGGTCTCCTACGAGCAGTACTTC
TRBJ2-1 | - | TRBV5-1 | - | CAIPDRSSYNEQFF | TGCGCCATTCCAGACAGGAGCTCCTACAATGAGCAGTTCTTC
TRBJ1-1 | - | TRBV28 | - | CASTLGVLNTEAFF | TGTGCCAGCACCCTGGGGGTTTTGAACACTGAAGCTTTCTTT
TRBJ1-2 | - | TRBV27 | - | CASSDGGGYTF | TGTGCCAGCAGTGACGGCGGCGGCTACACCTTC
TRBJ2-1 | once | TRBV10-2 | - | CASSDRKAYNEQFF | TGCGCCAGCAGTGATCGTAAGGCCTACAATGAGCAGTTCTTC
TRBJ1-3 | - | TRBV14 | - | CASSQDTGGASGNTIYF | TGTGCCAGCAGCCAAGATACTGGCGGGGCCTCTGGAAACACCATATATTTT
TRBJ2-5 | - | TRBV6-6 | - | CASSYRMVGETQYF | TGTGCCAGCAGTTATAGGATGGTGGGAGAGACCCAGTACTTC
TRBJ1-1 | - | TRBV10-3 | - | CAISVGATEAFF | TGTGCCATCAGCGTAGGAGCAACTGAAGCTTTCTTT
TRBJ2-7 | - | TRBV28 | - | CASSLGSDSYEQYF | TGTGCCAGCAGTTTGGGTAGTGACTCCTACGAGCAGTACTTC
TRBJ1-5 | - | TRBV6-1 | TRBD1 | CASSEARVQGNQPQHF | TGTGCCAGCAGTGAAGCGCGGGTACAGGGGAATCAGCCCCAGCATTTT
TRBJ2-7 | - | TRBV7-3 | - | CASSFYSDGREQYF | TGTGCCAGCAGCTTTTACTCCGATGGGCGCGAGCAGTACTTC
TRBJ2-7 | once | TRBV5-6 | TRBD2 | CASSLASGSYEQYF | TGTGCCAGCAGCTTGGCTAGCGGGAGTTACGAGCAGTACTTC
TRBJ2-1 | - | TRBV7-9 | - | CASSHQAREQFF | TGTGCCAGCAGCCACCAGGCGCGGGAGCAGTTCTTC
TRBJ1-5 | - | TRBV27 | - | CASSPPGSNQPQHF | TGTGCCAGCAGTCCCCCCGGAAGCAATCAGCCCCAGCATTTT
TRBJ2-7 | - | TRBV29-1 | TRBD1 | CSVGGTGGYEQYF | TGCAGCGTTGGGGGGACAGGGGGATACGAGCAGTACTTC
TRBJ1-1 | - | TRBV10-3 | - | CAISTGGTNTEAFF | TGTGCCATCAGTACCGGGGGTACAAACACTGAAGCTTTCTTT
TRBJ2-7 | - | TRBV15 | TRBD2 | CATSSVAGLYEQYF | TGTGCCACCAGCAGTGTAGCGGGACTCTACGAGCAGTACTTC
TRBJ1-1 | - | TRBV15 | - | CATRGGPNTEAFF | TGTGCCACCAGGGGGGGCCCGAACACTGAAGCTTTCTTT